These 30 T cell receptor beta chains came from one sample sequenced in a study of beta chain features in type 1 diabetes. Antigens for these TCRs are unknown. Isolated RNA was reverse transcribed in full, so expressed TCRB transcripts were sequenced. The assay was immunoSEQ multiplex PCR, and TCRdb's table has in-frame clones only and misses some. The sample consists of roughly 730,000 clones, around 15% of them appearing once. General study results and limits: All four CD4+ subsets from Type 1 diabetes patients carried moderately but significantly shorter TCRB CDR3s.

Sequenced: naive CD4+ T cells from blood. These receptors came from a man between 18 and 35 years old with type 1 diabetes.

The rearrangement links TRBV6-6 to TRBJ2-4; D is unresolved. V lost 8 bases and J 0 bases, leaving 14 bases between the germline ends. Germline CDR1 and CDR2: MNHNY and SVGAGI (reference sequence). This CDR3 contains 15 residues. Here the CDR3 DNA reads TGTGCCAGCCTAGGGCCGCCATTAGCCAAAAACATTCAGTACTTC. Protein product: CASLGPPLAKNIQYF.

The J gene is TRBJ2-7, the V gene TRBV5-1, with 8 bases identical to TRBD2. The CDR3 has 15 amino acids. V was clipped by 2 bases and J by 5 bases; unmatched bases: 9. In germline, CDR1 is SGHRS, CDR2 YFSETQ. CDR3 DNA: TGCGCCAGCAGCTTACCGGGACTAGAAGAGGACGAGCAGTACTTC. Amino acids: CASSLPGLEEDEQYF.

With regard to this clone: Distinct nucleotide sequences in the sample also encode this CDR3. This chain joins TRBV5-1 and TRBJ1-1; unclear D gene. Germline lookup yields CDR1 SGHRS and CDR2 YFSETQ. The CDR3 extends over 12 amino acids. V lost 2 bases and J 4 bases, leaving 6 bases between the germline ends. CDR3 in DNA: TGCGCCAGCAGCTTAGAGGGCACTGAAGCTTTCTTT. It encodes CASSLEGTEAFF. Using reference TRBV5-1 and TRBJ1-1 for the parts outside the CDR3, the full variable domain is KAGVTQTPRYLIKTRGQQVTLSCSPISGHRSVSWYQQTPGQGLQFLFEYFSETQRNKGNFPGRFSGRQFSNSRSEMNVSTLELGDSALYLCASSLEGTEAFFGQGTRLTVV.

This clone was seen only a few times. The chain couples TRBV30 to TRBJ2-7; 7 positions agree with TRBD1. The CDR3 totals 11 residues. CDR1 and CDR2 from the germline V gene are GTSNPN and SVGIG (reference sequence). With V trimmed by 5 bases and J by 5 bases, 3 bases remained unmatched. The CDR3 nucleotides are TGTGCCTGGGGGACAGCAGACGAGCAGTACTTC. Translation: CAWGTADEQYF.

The sample holds a few counts of this clone. This CDR3 is also generated by other DNA sequences in the sample. V usage is TRBV7-9 and J usage is TRBJ2-5; TRBD1 or TRBD2 may be the D gene (6 bases each). Deletions cut 5 bases from V and 4 bases from J, with 11 bases between. Germline-derived CDR1 and CDR2 are SEHNR and FQNEAQ (reference sequence). The CDR3 consists of 13 residues. The CDR3 loop is CASSPGGGETQYF. CDR3 coding DNA: TGTGCCAGCAGCCCTGGAGGGGGAGAGACCCAGTACTTC.

This clone has a handful of counts. This chain connects TRBV10-3 to TRBJ1-1, with unresolved D. V was pared by 6 bases and J by 6 bases, with 8 bases between. The CDR3 extends over 11 amino acids. The germline gives CDR1 ENHRY, CDR2 SYGVKD. The CDR3 here is CAISPGAEAFF. The CDR3 nucleotides read TGTGCCATCAGCCCCGGGGCTGAAGCTTTCTTT.

The chain recombines TRBV5-6 with TRBJ2-7; D is undetermined. The CDR3 is made up of 14 amino acids. Deletions cut 4 bases from V and 3 bases from J, with 14 bases between. In germline, CDR1 is SGHDT, CDR2 YYEEEE. This chain's CDR3 is CASSGRTGSYEQYF. The CDR3 nucleotides are TGTGCCAGCAGCGGTAGGACGGGTAGCTACGAGCAGTACTTC. Using reference TRBV5-6 and TRBJ2-7 for the parts outside the CDR3, the full variable domain is DAGVTQSPTHLIKTRGQQVTLRCSPKSGHDTVSWYQQALGQGPQFIFQYYEEEERQRGNFPDRFSGHQFPNYSSELNVNALLLGDSALYLCASSGRTGSYEQYFGPGTRLTVT.

V gene TRBV11-2 combines with J gene TRBJ2-7; D gene uncertain. V lost 2 bases, J lost 3 bases, and 5 bases lay in between. Germline V gives CDR1 SGHAT, CDR2 FQNNGV. This CDR3 is built from 12 residues. The DNA of the CDR3 is TGTGCCAGCAGCTTACAGATCTACGAGCAGTACTTC. This encodes CASSLQIYEQYF. The variable domain in full, with the rest retrieved from reference TRBV11-2 and TRBJ2-7, is EAGVAQSPRYKIIEKRQSVAFWCNPISGHATLYWYQQILGQGPKLLIQFQNNGVVDDSQLPKDRFSAERLKGVDSTLKIQPAKLEDSAVYLCASSLQIYEQYFGPGTRLTVT.

The chain uses TRBV30 and TRBJ1-5; maybe TRBD1 (5 bases). The CDR3 is made up of 15 amino acids. The V gene's germline CDR1 is GTSNPN and CDR2 SVGIG (reference sequence). Trimming cost V 2 bases and J 5 bases, with 16 bases left between them. The CDR3 DNA reads TGTGCCTGGAGTCCGGGTCTGACAGAGGATCAGCCCCAGCATTTT. It codes for CAWSPGLTEDQPQHF.

A few counts support this clone. The V call is TRBV18, the J call TRBJ1-1; a possible D gene is TRBD1 (5 bases). V lost 3 bases, J lost 4 bases, and 12 bases lay in between. Germline V gene data show CDR1 as KGHSH and CDR2 as LQKENI. This CDR3 contains 14 residues. CDR3 in amino acids: CASSPGAARTEAFF. The DNA of the CDR3 is TGTGCCAGCTCACCCGGGGCTGCCCGCACTGAAGCTTTCTTT.

The rearrangement joins TRBV15 to TRBJ2-5; D may be TRBD1 (5 bases). CDR3 length: 15 residues. Per the germline V gene, CDR1 is LNHNV and CDR2 is YYDKDF (reference sequence). The V and J ends lost 8 bases and 3 bases respectively, with 19 bases between them. The CDR3 here is CATSRVGVRKETQYF. The CDR3, as DNA: TGTGCCACCTCACGCGTAGGGGTCCGAAAAGAGACCCAGTACTTC.

The rearrangement links TRBV27 to TRBJ2-5; the match to TRBD1 covers 7 bases. CDR1 is MNHEY and CDR2 is SMNVEV in the germline V gene (reference sequence). Trimming at V came to 5 bases and at J to 5 bases, leaving 8 bases not matched to a gene. The length of the CDR3 is 14 residues. The CDR3 loop is CASSRLQGRETQYF. CDR3 DNA sequence: TGTGCCAGCAGTCGTTTACAGGGGCGTGAGACCCAGTACTTC.

The chain combines TRBV30 with TRBJ1-2; D ambiguous. The CDR3 runs 14 residues. V was trimmed by 0 bases and J by 4 bases, leaving 12 bases between them. Germline V gives CDR1 GTSNPN, CDR2 SVGIG (reference sequence). The CDR3 region is CAWSVGGKGYGYTF. DNA for the CDR3: TGTGCCTGGAGTGTAGGAGGGAAGGGCTATGGCTACACCTTC. Using reference TRBV30 and TRBJ1-2 for the parts outside the CDR3, the full variable domain is SQTIHQWPATLVQPVGSPLSLECTVEGTSNPNLYWYRQAAGRGLQLLFYSVGIGQISSEVPQNLSASRPQDRQFILSSKKLLLSDSGFYLCAWSVGGKGYGYTFGSGTRLTVV.

The rearrangement uses TRBV7-6 and TRBJ2-3; 11 bases map to TRBD2. This CDR3 spans 17 amino acids. Per germline, CDR1 SGHVS and CDR2 FNYEAQ. Trimming removed 0 bases from V and 4 bases from J; junction bases left unmatched: 6. The CDR3 loop is CASSLAAPSGGSDTQYF. Here the CDR3 DNA reads TGTGCCAGCAGCTTAGCCGCCCCTAGCGGGGGGTCAGATACGCAGTATTTT.

The chain links TRBV29-1 to TRBJ2-2, with D possibly TRBD1 on 5 matching bases. Germline loops: CDR1 SQVTM, CDR2 ANQGSEA. The germline V and J ends were trimmed by 0 bases and 8 bases, with 10 bases remaining between them. The CDR3 runs to 13 residues. CDR3 region: CSVEDRGIGELFF. The CDR3 DNA reads as TGCAGCGTTGAAGATAGGGGAATTGGGGAGCTGTTTTTT.

The table lists this clone with a few counts. The same CDR3 can be traced to other DNA sequences in this sample. The rearrangement joins TRBV28 to TRBJ1-2, with D uncertain. CDR3 size: 13 residues. Germline V CDR1 and CDR2: MDHEN, SYDVKM. V dropped 5 bases and J dropped 0 bases, with 7 bases sitting between them. CDR3 coding DNA: TGTGCCAGCAGTCCCTCCGCTAACTATGGCTACACCTTC. This encodes CASSPSANYGYTF.

The chain combines TRBV6-5 with TRBJ2-1; TRBD2 matches at 12 bases. Germline V gene data show CDR1 as MNHEY and CDR2 as SVGAGI. The CDR3 loop spans 13 amino acids. V gave up 8 bases and J gave up 7 bases; unmatched junction bases: 3. CDR3 region: CASGLAGSNEQFF. In nucleotides, the CDR3 is TGTGCCAGCGGACTAGCGGGGTCAAATGAGCAGTTCTTC.

This clone was seen a handful of times. This chain uses TRBV9 with TRBJ1-2; D may be TRBD1 (5 bases). V gave up 4 bases and J gave up 4 bases, with 17 bases separating them. Germline lookup yields CDR1 SGDLS and CDR2 YYNGEE. CDR3 length equals 15 residues. CDR3 DNA sequence: TGTGCCAGCAGCTACTACCGGGACGGAAGCTATGGCTACACCTTC. Residues: CASSYYRDGSYGYTF.

The chain couples TRBV5-1 to TRBJ2-1; no firm D call. V was cut by 0 bases and J by 2 bases, with 9 bases left in between. Germline V CDR1 and CDR2: SGHRS, YFSETQ. There are 15 residues in the CDR3. The CDR3 bases are TGCGCCAGCAGCTTGGGTGGATATGCCTACAATGAGCAGTTCTTC. Translating it yields CASSLGGYAYNEQFF.

V is TRBV29-1 and J is TRBJ2-7, with a tentative D call TRBD2 (5 bases). CDR1 SQVTM and CDR2 ANQGSEA come from the germline V gene. The CDR3 runs 14 residues. Trimming removed 4 bases at V and 0 bases at J, with 13 bases between. CDR3 nucleotides: TGCAGCGTTGCTGGGGAGTCGTTCTCCTACGAGCAGTACTTC. It translates to CSVAGESFSYEQYF.

This chain uses TRBV10-3 with TRBJ2-5, with D possibly matching TRBD2 (6 bases). With 8 bases removed from V and 5 bases from J, the gap between germline ends came to 21 bases. Germline assignment: CDR1 ENHRY and CDR2 SYGVKD. This CDR3 spans 15 amino acids. The CDR3 nucleotides read TGTGCCATCCGATGGGGCGGGGCTCCCCCGGAGACCCAGTACTTC. Its protein product is CAIRWGGAPPETQYF.

The chain carries TRBV4-2 and TRBJ1-4; D not certain. The germline V gene has CDR1 LGHNA and CDR2 YNFKEQ. The CDR3 covers 17 residues. Trimming stripped 0 bases from V and 0 bases from J, with 11 bases between. CDR3 coding DNA: TGTGCCAGCAGCCAAGATCAGTGGGGAGCAACTAATGAAAAACTGTTTTTT. Residues: CASSQDQWGATNEKLFF.

The genes are TRBV11-2 and TRBJ2-1; 8 bases align to TRBD2. CDR3 length equals 14 residues. The germline V gene has CDR1 SGHAT and CDR2 FQNNGV. Trimming removed 4 bases from V and 4 bases from J; junction bases left unmatched: 3. The CDR3 protein is CASSSVAGYNEQFF. For the CDR3, the DNA is TGTGCCAGCAGCTCCGTAGCGGGGTACAATGAGCAGTTCTTC. The full variable domain, with the rest looked up from reference TRBV11-2 and TRBJ2-1, is EAGVAQSPRYKIIEKRQSVAFWCNPISGHATLYWYQQILGQGPKLLIQFQNNGVVDDSQLPKDRFSAERLKGVDSTLKIQPAKLEDSAVYLCASSSVAGYNEQFFGPGTRLTVL.

J is TRBJ2-3 and V is TRBV7-9, with D uncertain. There are 11 residues in the CDR3. Per germline, CDR1 SEHNR and CDR2 FQNEAQ (reference sequence). Trimming took off 6 bases at V and 8 bases at J, with 9 bases between the two ends. The CDR3 bases are TGTGCCAGCAGTCCGGGCGGTACGCAGTATTTT. Translation: CASSPGGTQYF.

This clone has more than one count but fewer than ten. The rearrangement links TRBV7-9 to TRBJ1-2; 7 bases fit TRBD1. Germline CDR1 is SEHNR and CDR2 is FQNEAQ (reference sequence). Trimming at V came to 0 bases and at J to 7 bases, leaving 8 bases not matched to a gene. This CDR3 has 15 amino acids. CDR3 in amino acids: CASSLAIGDSSGYTF. The CDR3, as DNA: TGTGCCAGCAGCTTAGCGATTGGGGACAGTAGTGGCTACACCTTC.

In DNA form, the CDR3 reads TGTGCCAGCAGTGACCCTTTAGCGGGGCGTTACAATGAGCAGTTCTTC. As protein: CASSDPLAGRYNEQFF. The chain combines TRBV6-1 with TRBJ2-1; 8 bases align to TRBD2. V was pared by 3 bases and J by 4 bases, with 8 bases of the junction left unmatched. Germline V CDR1 and CDR2: MNHNS, SASEGT. CDR3 size: 16 residues.

This clone was observed a handful of times. A much larger clone sits a single nucleotide away, making a read error possible. Other DNA sequences in the same sample also yield this CDR3. The chain carries TRBV28 and TRBJ2-5; D unresolved. With 5 bases removed from V and 2 bases from J, the gap between germline ends came to 0 bases. The length of the CDR3 is 10 residues. Germline lookup yields CDR1 MDHEN and CDR2 SYDVKM. Here the CDR3 DNA reads TGTGCCAGCAGTCAAGAGACCCAGTACTTC. Translation: CASSQETQYF.

The chain joins TRBV28 to TRBJ1-5; maybe TRBD1 (5 bases). Deletions cut 8 bases from V and 7 bases from J, with 9 bases between. The CDR3 spans 11 residues. Germline V gene lookup returns CDR1 MDHEN and CDR2 SYDVKM. The CDR3 DNA follows: TGTGCCAGCGGCCGGGGCCAGCCCCAGCATTTT. The encoded protein is CASGRGQPQHF.

The sample holds a few counts of this clone. This chain links TRBV14 with TRBJ1-5, with unresolved D. This CDR3 region has 13 residues. V lost 0 bases and J 4 bases, leaving 4 bases between the germline ends. Germline V gene lookup returns CDR1 SGHDN and CDR2 FVKESK. CDR3 sequence (DNA): TGTGCCAGCAGCCAAGACGGGAATCAGCCCCAGCATTTT. Protein: CASSQDGNQPQHF.

This clone was found a few times. The V and J genes are TRBV7-2 and TRBJ1-6; tentatively, D is TRBD1 (5 bases). The CDR3 runs 15 residues. V was clipped by 3 bases and J by 10 bases, with 16 bases between them. The germline V gene encodes CDR1 SGHTA and CDR2 FQGNSA. In nucleotides, the CDR3 is TGTGCCAGCAGCTTTCTTTCAGGGTGGGACTCACCCCTCCACTTT. Translating it yields CASSFLSGWDSPLHF.